The 12 T cell receptor beta chains below were found in one sample sequenced in a study of blood T cells in healthy people across ages. A second PCR of about 7 to 12 cycles used a sample-barcoded 5' primer and a J-beta primer mix. TCRdb re-derived calls from the 5' RACE reads in MiXCR, one entry per CDR3 protein. The data contain approximately 820,000 distinct CDR3 sequences, under 55% of them singletons. What was sequenced was blood. Source of these receptors: a man in his sixties in good health.

In this sample, this clonotype turned up a few times. V gene TRBV29-1 combines with J gene TRBJ2-7; 8 positions match TRBD1. J gave up 2 bases and V 6 bases, and 3 bases lay outside the gene matches. The CDR3 spans 12 residues. Germline lookup yields CDR1 SQVTM and CDR2 ANQGSEA. CDR3: CSVNRGAYEQYF. The DNA for the CDR3 is TGCAGCGTAAACAGGGGGGCCTACGAGCAGTACTTC.

V and J are TRBV25-1 and TRBJ1-1; D is possibly TRBD1 (5 bases). This CDR3 spans 15 amino acids. V lost 5 bases, J lost 5 bases, and 18 bases lay in between. Germline lookup yields CDR1 MGHDK and CDR2 SYGVNS. The CDR3 nucleotides read TGTGCCAGCAGTCCCTCTGCAGGGATAGTGACTGAAGCTTTCTTT. This sequence encodes CASSPSAGIVTEAFF.

The chain couples TRBV24-1 to TRBJ2-5; TRBD1 agrees at 7 bases. Germline CDR1 reads KGHDR; CDR2 reads SFDVKD. This CDR3 region has 15 residues. The junction had 10 bases not matched to a gene; V was cut back by 6 bases and J by 4 bases. CDR3 protein: CATSQTGIRLETQYF. In DNA, the CDR3 is TGTGCCACCAGTCAGACAGGGATTCGTTTAGAGACCCAGTACTTC.

The chain is built from TRBV20-1 and TRBJ1-5; D remains unclear. The germline V gene encodes CDR1 DFQATT and CDR2 SNEGSKA (reference sequence). V shed 0 bases and J shed 1 base, with 7 bases lying between them. The CDR3 loop spans 14 amino acids. CDR3 in amino acids: CSARDTPSNQPQHF. DNA of the CDR3: TGCAGTGCTAGAGATACACCGAGCAATCAGCCCCAGCATTTT.

J is TRBJ2-2 and V is TRBV7-9; the D gene is possibly TRBD1 (6 bases). The CDR3 loop spans 18 amino acids. The V gene's germline CDR1 is SEHNR and CDR2 FQNEAQ (reference sequence). Trimming left V 5 bases short and J 3 bases short, with 22 bases between. CDR3 sequence (DNA): TGTGCCAGCAGCCCCCAGTCTGATGGGGACACCTACACCGGGGAGCTGTTTTTT. Amino acids: CASSPQSDGDTYTGELFF.

The chain uses TRBV9 and TRBJ2-3; D remains ambiguous. The CDR3 is 15 amino acids. Germline loops: CDR1 SGDLS, CDR2 YYNGEE. Trimming pared 5 bases from V and 2 bases from J, leaving 15 bases between. CDR3 region: CASRSGVANTDTQYF. The CDR3 DNA follows: TGTGCCAGCAGGAGTGGGGTAGCTAACACAGATACGCAGTATTTT.

The chain's CDR3 is CASSLDGGRQFF. DNA for the CDR3: TGTGCCAGCAGCTTAGATGGGGGGCGGCAGTTCTTC. V gene TRBV7-8 combines with J gene TRBJ2-1; D is possibly TRBD1 or TRBD2 (6 bases each). V was trimmed by 1 base and J by 12 bases, leaving 10 bases between them. This CDR3 region has 12 residues. Germline CDR1 SGHVS, CDR2 FQNEAQ.

The chain uses TRBV11-1 and TRBJ2-7, with a tentative D call TRBD1 (6 bases). CDR3 length: 14 residues. Between the trimmed V and J ends, which lost 7 bases and 3 bases, there was a span of 16 bases. Germline CDR1 SGHAT, CDR2 FQDESV (reference sequence). The chain's CDR3 is CASKGPGTLYEQYF. Here the CDR3 DNA reads TGTGCCAGCAAGGGCCCCGGGACACTCTACGAGCAGTACTTC.

This clonotype was seen more than once but under ten times. The CDR3: CASRQQGEETQYF. The CDR3 DNA is TGTGCCAGCAGACAACAGGGCGAAGAGACCCAGTACTTC. V gene TRBV28 combines with J gene TRBJ2-5; D might be TRBD1 (6 bases). The CDR3 is 13 residues long. Germline V gene sequence: CDR1 MDHEN, CDR2 SYDVKM. Trimming removed 6 bases from V and 3 bases from J, with 11 bases in between.

The chain combines TRBV4-3 with TRBJ2-7; D not resolved. Germline V gene data show CDR1 as LGHNA and CDR2 as YSLEER. The CDR3 covers 14 residues. Trimming cost V 0 bases and J 0 bases, with 6 bases left between them. The CDR3 reads CASSQERSSYEQYF. CDR3 coding DNA: TGCGCCAGCAGCCAAGAGAGAAGCTCCTACGAGCAGTACTTC.

The chain employs TRBV4-1 and TRBJ1-1; D possibly corresponds to TRBD1 (6 bases). V lost 1 base and J lost 1, with 10 bases in between. The CDR3 is 15 amino acids. CDR1 and CDR2 (germline): MGHRA, YSYEKL. The CDR3: CASSQGSGANTEAFF. CDR3 bases: TGCGCCAGCAGCCAAGGTTCAGGGGCGAACACTGAAGCTTTCTTT.

The chain links TRBV20-1 to TRBJ2-3; D unresolved. The CDR3 is 13 residues long. Trimming stripped 1 base from V and 6 bases from J, with 11 bases between. Germline CDR1 reads DFQATT; CDR2 reads SNEGSKA (reference sequence). CDR3 coding DNA: TGCAGTGCTAGAGGGTTACATGACGATACGCAGTATTTT. Amino acid sequence: CSARGLHDDTQYF.